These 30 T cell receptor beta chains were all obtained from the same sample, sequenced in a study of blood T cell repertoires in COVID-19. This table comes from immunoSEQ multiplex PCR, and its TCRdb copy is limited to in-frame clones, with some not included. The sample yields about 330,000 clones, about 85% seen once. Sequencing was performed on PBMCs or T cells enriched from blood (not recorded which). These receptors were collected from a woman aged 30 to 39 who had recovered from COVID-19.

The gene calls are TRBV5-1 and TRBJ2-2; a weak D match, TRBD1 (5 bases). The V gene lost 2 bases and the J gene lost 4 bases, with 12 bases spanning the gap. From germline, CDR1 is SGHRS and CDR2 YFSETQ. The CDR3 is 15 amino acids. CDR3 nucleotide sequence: TGCGCCAGCAGCTTTATAAGGGGAAGCACCGGGGAGCTGTTTTTT. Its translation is CASSFIRGSTGELFF.

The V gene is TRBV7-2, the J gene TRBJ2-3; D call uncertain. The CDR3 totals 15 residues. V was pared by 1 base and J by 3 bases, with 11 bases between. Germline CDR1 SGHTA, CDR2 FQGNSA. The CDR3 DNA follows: TGTGCCAGCAGCTTAGGATTTAGCACGACAGATACGCAGTATTTT. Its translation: CASSLGFSTTDTQYF.

This CDR3 reads CSAVTGHTYEQYF. The CDR3 coding sequence is TGCAGCGCCGTCACGGGACACACCTACGAGCAGTACTTC. The chain joins TRBV29-1 to TRBJ2-7; D is possibly TRBD1 (6 bases). Germline assignment: CDR1 SQVTM and CDR2 ANQGSEA. This CDR3 region has 13 residues. V was clipped by 7 bases and J by 2 bases, with 15 bases between them.

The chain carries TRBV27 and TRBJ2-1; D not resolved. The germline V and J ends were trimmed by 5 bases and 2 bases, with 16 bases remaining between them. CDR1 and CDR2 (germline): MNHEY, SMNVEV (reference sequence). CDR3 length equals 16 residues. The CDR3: CASSPQMTRPYNEQFF. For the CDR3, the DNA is TGTGCCAGCAGTCCCCAAATGACTCGTCCCTACAATGAGCAGTTCTTC.

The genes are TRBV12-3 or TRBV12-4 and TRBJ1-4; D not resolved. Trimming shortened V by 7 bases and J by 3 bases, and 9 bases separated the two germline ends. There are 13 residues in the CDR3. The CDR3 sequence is CASTPRANEKLFF. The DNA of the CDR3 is TGTGCCAGCACCCCTCGGGCTAATGAAAAACTGTTTTTT.

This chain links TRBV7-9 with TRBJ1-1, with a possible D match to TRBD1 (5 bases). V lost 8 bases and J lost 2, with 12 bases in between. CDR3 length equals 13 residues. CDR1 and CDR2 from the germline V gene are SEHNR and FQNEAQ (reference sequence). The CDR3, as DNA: TGTGCCAGCGAAGGGGCCGCAAACACTGAAGCTTTCTTT. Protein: CASEGAANTEAFF.

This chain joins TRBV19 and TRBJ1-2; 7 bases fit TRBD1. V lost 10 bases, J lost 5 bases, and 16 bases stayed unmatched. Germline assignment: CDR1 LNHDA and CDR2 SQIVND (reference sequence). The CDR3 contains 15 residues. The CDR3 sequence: CATIGTEPADYGYTF. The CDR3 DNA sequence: TGTGCCACCATAGGGACAGAGCCTGCAGATTATGGCTACACCTTC.

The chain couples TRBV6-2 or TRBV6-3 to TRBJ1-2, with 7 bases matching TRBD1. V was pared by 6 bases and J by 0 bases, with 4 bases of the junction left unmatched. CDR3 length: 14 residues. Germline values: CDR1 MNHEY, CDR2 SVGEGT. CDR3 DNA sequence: TGTGCCAGCAGCGGGACAGATACTAACTATGGCTACACCTTC. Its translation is CASSGTDTNYGYTF.

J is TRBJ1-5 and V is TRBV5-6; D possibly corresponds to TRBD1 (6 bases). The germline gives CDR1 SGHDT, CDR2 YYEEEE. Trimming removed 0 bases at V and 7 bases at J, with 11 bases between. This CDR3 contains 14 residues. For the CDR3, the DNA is TGTGCCAGCAGCTTGGGCAGGGGAAAGCAGCCCCAGCATTTT. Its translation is CASSLGRGKQPQHF.

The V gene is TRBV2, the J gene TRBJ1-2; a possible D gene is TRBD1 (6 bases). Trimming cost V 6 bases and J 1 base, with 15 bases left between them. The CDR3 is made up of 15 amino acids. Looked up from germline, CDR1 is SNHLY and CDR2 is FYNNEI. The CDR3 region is CASRDMDSLNYGYTF. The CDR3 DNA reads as TGTGCCAGCAGAGACATGGACAGCCTTAACTATGGCTACACCTTC.

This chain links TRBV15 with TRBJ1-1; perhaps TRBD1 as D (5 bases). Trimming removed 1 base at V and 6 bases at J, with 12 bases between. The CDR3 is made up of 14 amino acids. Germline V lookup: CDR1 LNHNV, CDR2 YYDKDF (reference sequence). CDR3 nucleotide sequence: TGTGCCACCAGCAGAGTTAAAGGGGATCCTGAAGCTTTCTTT. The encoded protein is CATSRVKGDPEAFF.

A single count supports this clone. In nucleotides, the CDR3 is TGTGCCTGGAGTCCAGGGAGGACTAATGAAAAACTGTTTTTT. Its protein is CAWSPGRTNEKLFF. The chain uses TRBV30 and TRBJ1-4, with D perhaps matching TRBD1 (5 bases). This CDR3 region has 14 residues. V was cut by 2 bases and J by 2 bases, with 9 bases left in between. Germline loops: CDR1 GTSNPN, CDR2 SVGIG (reference sequence).

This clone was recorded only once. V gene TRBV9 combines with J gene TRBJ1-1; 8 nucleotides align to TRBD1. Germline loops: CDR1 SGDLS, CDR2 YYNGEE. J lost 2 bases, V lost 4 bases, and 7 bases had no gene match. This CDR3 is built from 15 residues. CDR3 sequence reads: CASSMTTGVNTEAFF. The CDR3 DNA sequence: TGTGCCAGCAGCATGACGACAGGGGTTAACACTGAAGCTTTCTTT.

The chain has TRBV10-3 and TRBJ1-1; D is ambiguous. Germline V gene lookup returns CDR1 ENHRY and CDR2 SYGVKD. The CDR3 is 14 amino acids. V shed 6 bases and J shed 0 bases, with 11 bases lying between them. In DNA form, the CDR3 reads TGTGCCATCAGGGGCCAAAGTATGAACACTGAAGCTTTCTTT. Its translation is CAIRGQSMNTEAFF.

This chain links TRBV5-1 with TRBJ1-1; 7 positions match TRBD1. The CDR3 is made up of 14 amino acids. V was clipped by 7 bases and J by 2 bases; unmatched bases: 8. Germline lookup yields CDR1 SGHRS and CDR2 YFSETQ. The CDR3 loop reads CASVLGTANTEAFF. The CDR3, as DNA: TGCGCCAGCGTCCTCGGGACAGCCAACACTGAAGCTTTCTTT. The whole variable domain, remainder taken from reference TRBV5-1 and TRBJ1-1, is KAGVTQTPRYLIKTRGQQVTLSCSPISGHRSVSWYQQTPGQGLQFLFEYFSETQRNKGNFPGRFSGRQFSNSRSEMNVSTLELGDSALYLCASVLGTANTEAFFGQGTRLTVV.

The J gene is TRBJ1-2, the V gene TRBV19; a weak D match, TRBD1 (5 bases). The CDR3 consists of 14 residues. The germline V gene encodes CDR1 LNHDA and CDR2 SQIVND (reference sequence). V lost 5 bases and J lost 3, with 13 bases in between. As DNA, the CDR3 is TGTGCCAGTAGTCCGGCCAGGGCTTACTATGGCTACACCTTC. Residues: CASSPARAYYGYTF.

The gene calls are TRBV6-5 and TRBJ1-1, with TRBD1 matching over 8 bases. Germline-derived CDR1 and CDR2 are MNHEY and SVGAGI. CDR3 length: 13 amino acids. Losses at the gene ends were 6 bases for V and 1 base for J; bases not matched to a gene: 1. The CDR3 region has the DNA TGTGCCAGCAGAGGGACAGGGAACACTGAAGCTTTCTTT. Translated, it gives CASRGTGNTEAFF.

For the CDR3, the DNA is TGCAGCGTCCTAGAAGGTAGTGAAAAACTGTTTTTT. This codes for CSVLEGSEKLFF. V gene TRBV29-1 combines with J gene TRBJ1-4; D not resolved. V shed 6 bases and J shed 7 bases, with 12 bases lying between them. CDR3 length: 12 residues. The germline V gene encodes CDR1 SQVTM and CDR2 ANQGSEA.

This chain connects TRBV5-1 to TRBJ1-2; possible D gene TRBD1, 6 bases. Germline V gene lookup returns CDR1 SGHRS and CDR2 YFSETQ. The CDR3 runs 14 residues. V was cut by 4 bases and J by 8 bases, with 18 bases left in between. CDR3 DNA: TGCGCCAGCAGCCCACCCCTTACAGGGTCCGGCTACACCTTC. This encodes CASSPPLTGSGYTF.

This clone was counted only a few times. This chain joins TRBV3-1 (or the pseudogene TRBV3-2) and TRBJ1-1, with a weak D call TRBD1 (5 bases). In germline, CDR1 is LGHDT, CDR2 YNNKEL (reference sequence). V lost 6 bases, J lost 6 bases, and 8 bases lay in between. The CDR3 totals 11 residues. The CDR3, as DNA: TGTGCCAGCAGAGACAGAGCTGAAGCTTTCTTT. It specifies CASRDRAEAFF.

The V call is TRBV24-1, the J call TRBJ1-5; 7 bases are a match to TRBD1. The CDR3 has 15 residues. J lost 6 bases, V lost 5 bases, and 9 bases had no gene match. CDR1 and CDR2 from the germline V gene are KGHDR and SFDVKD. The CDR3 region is CATSASRDRRQPQHF. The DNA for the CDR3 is TGTGCCACCAGTGCGTCCAGGGACAGACGTCAGCCCCAGCATTTT.

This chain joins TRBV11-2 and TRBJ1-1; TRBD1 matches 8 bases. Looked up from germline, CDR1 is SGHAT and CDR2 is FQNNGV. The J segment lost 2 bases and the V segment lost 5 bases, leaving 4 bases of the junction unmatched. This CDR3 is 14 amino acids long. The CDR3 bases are TGTGCCAGCAGCCCAGGGGGCTTTAACACTGAAGCTTTCTTT. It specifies CASSPGGFNTEAFF.

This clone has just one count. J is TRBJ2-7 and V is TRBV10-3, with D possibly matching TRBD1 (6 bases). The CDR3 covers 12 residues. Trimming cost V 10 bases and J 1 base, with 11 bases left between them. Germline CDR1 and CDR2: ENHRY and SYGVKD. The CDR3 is CATKGTSYEQYF. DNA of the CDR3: TGTGCCACCAAAGGGACATCCTACGAGCAGTACTTC.

The CDR3 sequence is CASSLGQGAGQPQHF. CDR3 sequence (DNA): TGTGCCAGCAGCTTAGGACAGGGGGCAGGGCAGCCCCAGCATTTT. The rearrangement uses TRBV7-3 and TRBJ1-5; TRBD1 agrees at 11 bases. This CDR3 contains 15 residues. The germline V gene has CDR1 SGHTA and CDR2 FQGTGA. The V segment lost 2 bases and the J segment 7 bases; nucleotides outside the gene matches: 4.

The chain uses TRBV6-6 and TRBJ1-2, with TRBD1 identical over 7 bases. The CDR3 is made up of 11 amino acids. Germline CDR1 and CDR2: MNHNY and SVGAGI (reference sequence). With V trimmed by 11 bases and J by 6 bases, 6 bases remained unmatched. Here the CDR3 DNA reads TGTGCCCACAGGGGTCCCCATGGCTACACCTTC. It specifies CAHRGPHGYTF.

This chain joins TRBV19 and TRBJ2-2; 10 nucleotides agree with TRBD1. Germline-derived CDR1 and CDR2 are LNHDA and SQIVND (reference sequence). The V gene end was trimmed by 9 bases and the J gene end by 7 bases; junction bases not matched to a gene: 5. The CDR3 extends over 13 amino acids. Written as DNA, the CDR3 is TGTGCCAGCGACAGGGGGCAGAACGGGGAGCTGTTTTTT. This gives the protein CASDRGQNGELFF.

In DNA form, the CDR3 reads TGCGCCAGCAGCTTGTCAGGGGTAAGCAATCAGCCCCAGCATTTT. Translated, it gives CASSLSGVSNQPQHF. This rearrangement joins TRBV5-1 to TRBJ1-5; D is possibly TRBD1 (6 bases). The germline V and J ends were trimmed by 1 base and 1 base, with 9 bases remaining between them. The CDR3 is made up of 15 amino acids. Germline V gives CDR1 SGHRS, CDR2 YFSETQ.

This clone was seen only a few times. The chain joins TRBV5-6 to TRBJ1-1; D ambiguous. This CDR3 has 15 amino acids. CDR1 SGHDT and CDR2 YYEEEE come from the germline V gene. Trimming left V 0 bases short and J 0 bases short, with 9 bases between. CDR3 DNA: TGTGCCAGCAGCTTGGTTCTAACGGTGAACACTGAAGCTTTCTTT. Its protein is CASSLVLTVNTEAFF. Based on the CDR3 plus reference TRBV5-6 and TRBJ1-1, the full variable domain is DAGVTQSPTHLIKTRGQQVTLRCSPKSGHDTVSWYQQALGQGPQFIFQYYEEEERQRGNFPDRFSGHQFPNYSSELNVNALLLGDSALYLCASSLVLTVNTEAFFGQGTRLTVV.

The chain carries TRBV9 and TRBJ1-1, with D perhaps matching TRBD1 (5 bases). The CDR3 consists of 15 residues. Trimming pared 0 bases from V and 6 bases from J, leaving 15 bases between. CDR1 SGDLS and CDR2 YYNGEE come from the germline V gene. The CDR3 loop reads CASSVVGGTGSEAFF. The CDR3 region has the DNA TGTGCCAGCAGCGTAGTCGGAGGGACTGGCTCTGAAGCTTTCTTT. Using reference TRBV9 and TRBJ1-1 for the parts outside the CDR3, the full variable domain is DSGVTQTPKHLITATGQRVTLRCSPRSGDLSVYWYQQSLDQGLQFLIQYYNGEERAKGNILERFSAQQFPDLHSELNLSSLELGDSALYFCASSVVGGTGSEAFFGQGTRLTVV.

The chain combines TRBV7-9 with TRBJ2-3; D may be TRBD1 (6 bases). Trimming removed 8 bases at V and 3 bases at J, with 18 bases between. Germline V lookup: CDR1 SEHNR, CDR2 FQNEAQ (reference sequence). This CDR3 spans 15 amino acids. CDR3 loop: CASQKGQGTTDTQYF. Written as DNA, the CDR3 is TGTGCCAGCCAAAAGGGGCAGGGGACGACAGATACGCAGTATTTT.